The 11 T cell receptor beta chains below come from one sample, sequenced in a study of shared clonotypes between healthy human individuals. Here immunoSEQ multiplex PCR was the method, and the copy in TCRdb shows in-frame clones only, minus some. Of 2.3 million or so clones in the sample, 85% to 95% were seen once. Sequenced material: naive CD4+ T cells from PBMCs. Indicated subset: CD45RA+ positively selected. The receptors here all came from a man younger than 35 in good health. Some clones in this sample may be carry-over from other donors' samples.

The V call is TRBV9, the J call TRBJ2-7, with D maybe TRBD1 (6 bases). Trimming pared 4 bases from V and 7 bases from J, leaving 21 bases between. The CDR3 is 15 residues long. Germline V gene lookup returns CDR1 SGDLS and CDR2 YYNGEE. CDR3 sequence: CASSPQGLGAWEQYF. CDR3 DNA sequence: TGTGCCAGCAGCCCCCAGGGGCTGGGGGCCTGGGAGCAGTACTTC. The variable domain in full, with the rest retrieved from reference TRBV9 and TRBJ2-7, is DSGVTQTPKHLITATGQRVTLRCSPRSGDLSVYWYQQSLDQGLQFLIQYYNGEERAKGNILERFSAQQFPDLHSELNLSSLELGDSALYFCASSPQGLGAWEQYFGPGTRLTVT.

Points on this clone: Given the absence of the conserved phenylalanine or tryptophan at the CDR3 end, a read error is likely. The chain recombines TRBV2 with TRBJ1-1; possibly TRBD1 for D (6 bases). V gave up 6 bases and J gave up 0 bases, with 11 bases separating them. Looked up from germline, CDR1 is SNHLY and CDR2 is FYNNEI. The CDR3 contains 14 residues. For the CDR3, the DNA is TGTGCCAGCAGGAGGACAGAAATGAACACTGAAGCTTTCCTT. It specifies CASRRTEMNTEAFL.

The chain joins TRBV7-3 to TRBJ2-3, with TRBD2 matching 10 bases. CDR1 is SGHTA and CDR2 is FQGTGA in the germline V gene. This CDR3 is built from 14 residues. V dropped 5 bases and J dropped 1; count of bases not matched to a gene: 0. The CDR3 protein is CASSGLAGTDTQYF. The CDR3 nucleotides are TGTGCCAGCAGCGGACTAGCGGGCACAGATACGCAGTATTTT.

The rearrangement links TRBV7-9 to TRBJ1-4; TRBD1 is a possible D gene (6 bases). The CDR3 has 14 amino acids. Trimming pared 6 bases from V and 4 bases from J, leaving 12 bases between. CDR1 is SEHNR and CDR2 is FQNEAQ in the germline V gene (reference sequence). This CDR3 is CASSDTGSNEKLFF. In nucleotides, the CDR3 is TGTGCCAGCAGTGATACAGGGAGTAATGAAAAACTGTTTTTT.

The chain couples TRBV28 to TRBJ2-1, with 11 nucleotides matching TRBD2. Germline values: CDR1 MDHEN, CDR2 SYDVKM. The trim removed 10 bases at V and 8 bases at J, leaving 13 bases unmatched. The CDR3 length is 15 residues. In nucleotides, the CDR3 is TGTGCCACTGTCAGCACTAGCGGGAGTACCTATGAGCAGTTCTTC. Amino acid sequence: CATVSTSGSTYEQFF. The variable domain in full, completed from reference TRBV28 and TRBJ2-1, reads DVKVTQSSRYLVKRTGEKVFLECVQDMDHENMFWYRQDPGLGLRLIYFSYDVKMKEKGDIPEGYSVSREKKERFSLILESASTNQTSMYLCATVSTSGSTYEQFFGPGTRLTVL.

The V call is TRBV19, the J call TRBJ2-3; the D gene is possibly TRBD2 (5 bases). The CDR3 loop spans 15 amino acids. Germline CDR1 reads LNHDA; CDR2 reads SQIVND (reference sequence). The V and J ends lost 6 bases and 2 bases respectively, with 15 bases between them. CDR3 loop: CASRSGSSTTDTQYF. CDR3 coding DNA: TGTGCCAGTAGGAGCGGATCTAGTACCACAGATACGCAGTATTTT.

Note on this clone: Other DNA variants within this sample encode the same CDR3. The chain joins TRBV5-4 to TRBJ2-1; 9 bases agree with TRBD1. There are 15 residues in the CDR3. Germline CDR1 SGHNT, CDR2 YYREEE (reference sequence). The trim removed 4 bases at V and 0 bases at J, leaving 2 bases unmatched. The CDR3 region is CASSPGQGSYNEQFF. The DNA of the CDR3 is TGTGCCAGCAGCCCGGGACAGGGCTCCTACAATGAGCAGTTCTTC.

The chain couples TRBV2 to TRBJ1-4; D remains ambiguous. The germline V and J ends were trimmed by 8 bases and 8 bases, with 12 bases remaining between them. Germline CDR1 SNHLY, CDR2 FYNNEI. The CDR3 spans 12 residues. The CDR3 sequence: CASWVVWEKLFF. The CDR3, as DNA: TGTGCCAGCTGGGTAGTTTGGGAAAAACTGTTTTTT.

V is TRBV4-1 and J is TRBJ1-2, with TRBD1 matching over 7 bases. The CDR3 runs 14 residues. Germline V gene data show CDR1 as MGHRA and CDR2 as YSYEKL. With 2 bases clipped from V and 5 bases from J, the junction kept 5 bases outside the gene matches. CDR3 region: CASSQRDRDYGYTF. The CDR3 nucleotides are TGCGCCAGCAGCCAACGTGACAGGGATTATGGCTACACCTTC.

V is TRBV28 and J is TRBJ1-5; a possible D gene is TRBD1 (5 bases). CDR3 length: 13 residues. The V gene's germline CDR1 is MDHEN and CDR2 SYDVKM. V lost 7 bases to trimming and J lost 6 bases, with 13 bases between them. The CDR3 is CASTGRVTQPQHF. For the CDR3, the DNA is TGTGCCAGCACAGGGAGGGTCACTCAGCCCCAGCATTTT. The complete variable domain, with remaining parts taken from reference TRBV28 and TRBJ1-5, reads DVKVTQSSRYLVKRTGEKVFLECVQDMDHENMFWYRQDPGLGLRLIYFSYDVKMKEKGDIPEGYSVSREKKERFSLILESASTNQTSMYLCASTGRVTQPQHFGDGTRLSIL.

This chain uses TRBV5-1 with TRBJ2-2; the D gene could be TRBD1 or TRBD2 (5 bases each). This CDR3 is built from 13 residues. Deletions cut 4 bases from V and 11 bases from J, with 15 bases between. Per the germline V gene, CDR1 is SGHRS and CDR2 is YFSETQ. CDR3 residues: CASSLGGTLELFF. The CDR3 DNA sequence: TGCGCCAGCAGCCTTGGTGGGACCCTAGAGCTGTTTTTT. Supplemented by reference TRBV5-1 and TRBJ2-2, the full variable domain reads KAGVTQTPRYLIKTRGQQVTLSCSPISGHRSVSWYQQTPGQGLQFLFEYFSETQRNKGNFPGRFSGRQFSNSRSEMNVSTLELGDSALYLCASSLGGTLELFFGEGSRLTVL.